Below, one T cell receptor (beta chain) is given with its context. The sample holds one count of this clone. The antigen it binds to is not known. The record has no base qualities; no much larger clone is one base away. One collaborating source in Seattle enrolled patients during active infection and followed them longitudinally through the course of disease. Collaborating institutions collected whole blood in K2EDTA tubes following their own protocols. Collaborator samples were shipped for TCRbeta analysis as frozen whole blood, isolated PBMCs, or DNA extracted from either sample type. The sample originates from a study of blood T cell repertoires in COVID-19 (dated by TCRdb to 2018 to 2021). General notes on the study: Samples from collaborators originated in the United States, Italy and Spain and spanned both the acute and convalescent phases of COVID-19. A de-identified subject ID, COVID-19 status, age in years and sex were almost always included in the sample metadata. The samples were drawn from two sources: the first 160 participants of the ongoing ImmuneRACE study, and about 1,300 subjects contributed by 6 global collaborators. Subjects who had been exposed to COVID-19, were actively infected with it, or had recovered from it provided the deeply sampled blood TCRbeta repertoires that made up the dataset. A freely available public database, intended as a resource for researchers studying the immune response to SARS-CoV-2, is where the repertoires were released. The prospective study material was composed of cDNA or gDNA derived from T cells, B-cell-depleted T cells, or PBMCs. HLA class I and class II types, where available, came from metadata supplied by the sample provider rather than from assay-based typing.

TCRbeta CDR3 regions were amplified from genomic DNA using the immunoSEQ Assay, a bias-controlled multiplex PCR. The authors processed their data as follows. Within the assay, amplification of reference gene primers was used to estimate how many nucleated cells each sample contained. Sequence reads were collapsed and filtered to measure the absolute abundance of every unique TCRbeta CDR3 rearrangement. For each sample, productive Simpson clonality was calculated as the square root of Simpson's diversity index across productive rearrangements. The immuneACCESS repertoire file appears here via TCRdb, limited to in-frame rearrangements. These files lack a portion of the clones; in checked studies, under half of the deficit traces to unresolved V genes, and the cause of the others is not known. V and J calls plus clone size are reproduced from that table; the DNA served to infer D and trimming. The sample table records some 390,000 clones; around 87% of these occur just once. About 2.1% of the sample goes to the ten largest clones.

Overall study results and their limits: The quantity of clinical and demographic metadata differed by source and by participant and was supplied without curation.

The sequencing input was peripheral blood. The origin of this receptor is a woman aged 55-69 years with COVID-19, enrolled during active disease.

DNA sequence: TGTGCCAGCAATGACCGGGGGGGATACAATGAGCAGTTCTTC. This translates into CASNDRGGYNEQFF. The V gene is TRBV2 and the J gene is TRBJ2-1; 8 bases in the junction line up with TRBD2. In the germline V gene, CDR1 corresponds to SNHLY and CDR2 to FYNNEI. V loses 7 bases at its end and J loses 4 bases; junction bases beyond the gene matches: 6. The CDR3 sequence holds 14 residues, the cysteine and phenylalanine included. Here the CDR3 DNA is all that survives: 42 bases in frame from base 1.